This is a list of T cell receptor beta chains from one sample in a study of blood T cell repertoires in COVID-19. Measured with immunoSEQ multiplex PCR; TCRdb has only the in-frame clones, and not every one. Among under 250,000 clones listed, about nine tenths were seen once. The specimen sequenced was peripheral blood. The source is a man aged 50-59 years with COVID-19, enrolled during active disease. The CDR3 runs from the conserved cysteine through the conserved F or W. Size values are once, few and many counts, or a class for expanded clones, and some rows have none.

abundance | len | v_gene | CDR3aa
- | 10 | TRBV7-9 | CARSTYGYTF
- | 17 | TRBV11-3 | CASSKHRTSGITGELFF
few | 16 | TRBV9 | CASSVGDTGSNQPQHF
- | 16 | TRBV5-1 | CASSPGTSASTDTQYF
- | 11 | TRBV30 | CAGLGVDTQYF
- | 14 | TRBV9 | CASSELAADNEQFF
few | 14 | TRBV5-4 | CASSLRGTDYEQYF
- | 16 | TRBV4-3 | CASSGAWGQGWETQYF
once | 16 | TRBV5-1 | CASSVVRGRDTGELFF
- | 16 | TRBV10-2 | CASRPGLAGFTGELFF
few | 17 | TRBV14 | CASSRYSGTNRINEQFF
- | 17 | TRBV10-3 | CAISESRRQGNTDTQYF
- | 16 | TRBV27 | CASSLFATDSNQPQHF
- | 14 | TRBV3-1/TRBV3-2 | CASSQQGRTYEQYF
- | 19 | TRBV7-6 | CASSLLGGVTAAGANVLTF
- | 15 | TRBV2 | CASSEHGTGNYGYTF
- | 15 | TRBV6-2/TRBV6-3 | CASSYSKLNQETQYF
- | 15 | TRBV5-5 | CASSWMGGWDQPQHF
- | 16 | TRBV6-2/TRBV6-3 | CASSYAPRGANNEQFF
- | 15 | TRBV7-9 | CASSRTGVSNTEAFF
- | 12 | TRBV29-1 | CSVAPSYNEQFF
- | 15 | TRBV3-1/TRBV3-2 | CASSQEGQGTGELFF
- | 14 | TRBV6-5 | CASSRGTSAETQYF
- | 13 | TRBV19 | CASSIYTSYEQYF
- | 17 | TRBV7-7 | CASSLVGTGCGNQPQHF
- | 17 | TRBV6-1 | CASSGPQVPSPFLPLHF
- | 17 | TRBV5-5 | CASSLVGLATSTDTQYF
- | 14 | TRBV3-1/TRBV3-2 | CASSPRDGYYEQYF
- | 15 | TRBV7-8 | CASSLGTTGVGELFF
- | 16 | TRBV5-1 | CASSLGQRGSYNEQFF
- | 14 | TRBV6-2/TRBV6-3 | CASSPGGVNTEAFF
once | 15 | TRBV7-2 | CASSPLRVLQETQYF
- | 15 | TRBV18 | CASSPMGQGSTEAFF
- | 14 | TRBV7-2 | CASSYIEVTGELFF
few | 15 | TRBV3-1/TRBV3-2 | CASSQGAGTNEKLFF
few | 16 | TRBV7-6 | CASSLRVLGNTGELFF
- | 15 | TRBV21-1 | CASSKASGLRQPQHF
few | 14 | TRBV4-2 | CASSHSLDSVDYTF
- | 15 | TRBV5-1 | CASSGLTGGPHEQYF
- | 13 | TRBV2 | CASSGQEGTEAFF
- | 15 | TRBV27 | CASSLGSGRWDTQYF
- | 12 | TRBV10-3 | CATGQGEYEQYF
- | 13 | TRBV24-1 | CATKGAPTDTQYF
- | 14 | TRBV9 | CASSVVLSTDTQYF
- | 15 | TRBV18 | CASSPRGPGQETQYF